The 24 T cell receptor beta chains in this list originate from one sample, sequenced in a study of T-cell memory formation after mild COVID-19. TCRdb re-called the 5' RACE reads through MiXCR, storing one row per CDR3 protein. The sample lists 250,000 to 350,000 distinct CDR3 sequences, about 17% occurring once. The sequencing sample was made of PBMCs or a T cell subset sorted from them (not recorded which). The receptors come from a man between 18 and 35 years old who had mild COVID-19 (a few samples of this study predate the infection). Cell type and time point are not known.

The chain couples TRBV19 to TRBJ1-1; tentative D call: TRBD1 (5 bases). The V gene's germline CDR1 is LNHDA and CDR2 SQIVND (reference sequence). Trimming removed 5 bases from V and 7 bases from J, with 8 bases in between. This CDR3 contains 11 residues. In DNA, the CDR3 is TGTGCCAGTAGTCGGGGGATTGAAGCTTTCTTT. Protein sequence: CASSRGIEAFF.

Only a few counts were recorded for this clonotype. The genes are TRBV29-1 and TRBJ1-1, with a weak D call TRBD1 (5 bases). Deletions cut 4 bases from V and 12 bases from J, with 15 bases between. The CDR3 spans 11 residues. CDR1 and CDR2 (germline): SQVTM, ANQGSEA. CDR3 amino acids: CSVATGLDTFF. The DNA for the CDR3 is TGCAGCGTTGCAACAGGCCTGGACACTTTCTTT.

V and J are TRBV20-1 and TRBJ1-5; 8 bases fit TRBD1. The CDR3 extends over 15 amino acids. V was pared by 0 bases and J by 5 bases, with 6 bases of the junction left unmatched. CDR1 is DFQATT and CDR2 is SNEGSKA in the germline V gene (reference sequence). CDR3 sequence: CSAREMDREYQPQHF. The CDR3 DNA reads as TGCAGTGCTAGAGAAATGGACAGGGAATATCAGCCCCAGCATTTT.

This clonotype has just a few counts. V is TRBV9 and J is TRBJ2-2; possible D gene TRBD2, 6 bases. Trimming took off 4 bases at V and 8 bases at J, with 9 bases between the two ends. The CDR3 extends over 12 amino acids. Germline lookup yields CDR1 SGDLS and CDR2 YYNGEE. The CDR3 protein is CASSKSGGELFF. CDR3 nucleotides: TGTGCCAGCAGCAAGAGCGGGGGGGAGCTGTTTTTT.

The V and J genes are TRBV24-1 and TRBJ2-1, with unresolved D. CDR3 length equals 15 residues. Trimming pared 7 bases from V and 4 bases from J, leaving 16 bases between. CDR1 is KGHDR, CDR2 SFDVKD, per germline. The DNA for the CDR3 is TGTGCCACCAGCAATACCCTAGGGATTTACAATGAGCAGTTCTTC. It yields the protein CATSNTLGIYNEQFF.

The genes are TRBV12-3 or TRBV12-4 and TRBJ1-3; D is unresolved. This CDR3 is built from 14 residues. V was shortened by 3 bases and J by 1 base, with 7 bases between the two germline ends. The CDR3 sequence is CASSLSGSGNTIYF. Written as DNA, the CDR3 is TGTGCCAGCAGTTTGTCCGGGTCTGGAAACACCATATATTTT.

This clonotype was counted a few times. The rearrangement links TRBV5-1 to TRBJ1-2; D gene ambiguous. The CDR3 runs 15 residues. The ends were cut back, 0 bases at V and 0 bases at J, with 9 bases in the middle. Germline CDR1 reads SGHRS; CDR2 reads YFSETQ. The chain's CDR3 is CASSLGQTTNYGYTF. CDR3 DNA: TGCGCCAGCAGCTTGGGCCAGACAACTAACTATGGCTACACCTTC.

This clonotype showed up many times. The rearrangement uses TRBV7-2 and TRBJ1-2; D is ambiguous. The CDR3 consists of 13 residues. In germline, CDR1 is SGHTA, CDR2 FQGNSA. V lost 3 bases and J lost 5, with 10 bases in between. CDR3 residues: CASSFTAGYGYTF. CDR3 DNA: TGTGCCAGCAGCTTTACCGCGGGATATGGCTACACCTTC.

The chain recombines TRBV6-5 with TRBJ2-7; possibly TRBD1 for D (6 bases). V gave up 0 bases and J gave up 3 bases, with 9 bases separating them. CDR3 size: 14 residues. Germline-derived CDR1 and CDR2 are MNHEY and SVGAGI. DNA for the CDR3: TGTGCCAGCAGTTACTCTGGGGGCAACTACGAGCAGTACTTC. The encoded protein is CASSYSGGNYEQYF.

This clonotype occurred a few times. J is TRBJ1-1 and V is TRBV18; D is unclear. Germline CDR1 and CDR2: KGHSH and LQKENI. This CDR3 region has 17 residues. Deletions cut 4 bases from V and 2 bases from J, with 20 bases between. CDR3 residues: CASSRMEVNRGNTEAFF. CDR3 in DNA: TGTGCCAGCTCACGGATGGAGGTGAATCGGGGTAACACTGAAGCTTTCTTT.

This clonotype has only a few counts. The chain is built from TRBV7-9 and TRBJ2-7; D ambiguous. The length of the CDR3 is 14 residues. V was shortened by 1 base and J by 6 bases, with 13 bases between the two germline ends. Germline CDR1 SEHNR, CDR2 FQNEAQ (reference sequence). The CDR3 reads CASSLETPSAEQYV. Written as DNA, the CDR3 is TGTGCCAGCAGCTTAGAAACGCCCTCCGCCGAGCAGTACGTC.

The gene calls are TRBV7-2 and TRBJ2-1; 16 bases line up with TRBD2. Germline lookup yields CDR1 SGHTA and CDR2 FQGNSA. The CDR3 is 19 residues long. Losses at the gene ends were 4 bases for V and 4 bases for J; bases not matched to a gene: 10. The chain's CDR3 is CASSSAVGLAGGGYNEQFF. CDR3 coding DNA: TGTGCCAGCAGCTCCGCCGTGGGACTAGCGGGGGGGGGTTACAATGAGCAGTTCTTC.

This clonotype turned up a few times. This sequence joins TRBV12-3 or TRBV12-4 and TRBJ2-7; tentative D call: TRBD1 (6 bases). The CDR3 extends over 13 amino acids. Trimming took 7 bases from V and 4 from J, leaving 14 bases between them. The CDR3 sequence is CASNPTGVYEQYF. The CDR3 nucleotides read TGTGCCAGCAATCCGACAGGAGTATACGAGCAGTACTTC.

Only a few counts were recorded for this clonotype. The chain links TRBV7-9 to TRBJ2-5; 11 bases are shared with TRBD1. The CDR3 sequence is 16 residues long. Germline V gene lookup returns CDR1 SEHNR and CDR2 FQNEAQ (reference sequence). V was pared by 6 bases and J by 4 bases, with 10 bases of the junction left unmatched. CDR3 coding DNA: TGTGCCAGCAGTGCCCGCAGGGACAGGGGGTCAGAGACCCAGTACTTC. Its protein product is CASSARRDRGSETQYF.

This clonotype was counted a few times. The chain uses TRBV5-5 and TRBJ1-1; no clear D gene. The V end lost 4 bases, the J end lost 3 bases, and 16 bases lay between the germline ends. This CDR3 region has 15 residues. CDR1 and CDR2 (germline): SGHKS, YYEKEE (reference sequence). CDR3 bases: TGTGCCAGCAGCCGTGCGGGAGAAAGGGACACTGAAGCTTTCTTT. It yields the protein CASSRAGERDTEAFF. The variable domain in full, with the rest retrieved from reference TRBV5-5 and TRBJ1-1, is DAGVTQSPTHLIKTRGQQVTLRCSPISGHKSVSWYQQVLGQGPQFIFQYYEKEERGRGNFPDRFSARQFPNYSSELNVNALLLGDSALYLCASSRAGERDTEAFFGQGTRLTVV.

The chain recombines TRBV9 with TRBJ2-7, with D unresolved. CDR1 and CDR2 (germline): SGDLS, YYNGEE. The V end lost 1 base, the J end lost 9 bases, and 5 bases lay between the germline ends. The CDR3 totals 10 residues. The CDR3 region is CASSVPAQYV. The CDR3, as DNA: TGTGCCAGCAGCGTACCTGCGCAGTACGTC.

The J gene is TRBJ2-5, the V gene TRBV7-2; 13 positions match TRBD2. The germline V gene has CDR1 SGHTA and CDR2 FQGNSA. V shed 5 bases, J shed 5 bases, and the junction held 14 bases outside the gene matches. CDR3 length: 18 residues. CDR3 nucleotides: TGTGCCAGCAGCCCAGGACTAGCGGGGGCCAATCTGAAGGAGACCCAGTACTTC. It specifies CASSPGLAGANLKETQYF.

V usage is TRBV5-1 and J usage is TRBJ1-4, with a possible D match to TRBD1 (5 bases). The V and J ends lost 4 bases and 2 bases respectively, with 18 bases between them. The germline V gene has CDR1 SGHRS and CDR2 YFSETQ. CDR3 length: 17 residues. Written as DNA, the CDR3 is TGCGCCAGCAGCCGGGACCGTCTCTCCGGGACTAATGAAAAACTGTTTTTT. Its translation: CASSRDRLSGTNEKLFF.

The chain employs TRBV4-1 and TRBJ1-4; D is ambiguous. Per germline, CDR1 MGHRA and CDR2 YSYEKL. The CDR3 loop spans 15 amino acids. Trimming left V 3 bases short and J 0 bases short, with 8 bases between. In nucleotides, the CDR3 is TGCGCCAGCAGCCATGTAATTGCAACTAATGAAAAACTGTTTTTT. Protein product: CASSHVIATNEKLFF.

This rearrangement joins TRBV4-1 to TRBJ2-4; D is ambiguous. The V gene lost 1 base and the J gene lost 0 bases, with 10 bases spanning the gap. The germline V gene encodes CDR1 MGHRA and CDR2 YSYEKL. There are 16 residues in the CDR3. The CDR3 here is CASSQGALIAKNIQYF. CDR3 bases: TGCGCCAGCAGCCAAGGGGCGCTGATAGCCAAAAACATTCAGTACTTC.

This clonotype was seen at least ten times. The chain is built from TRBV27 and TRBJ1-5, with D maybe TRBD1 (5 bases). The CDR3 extends over 12 amino acids. Germline assignment: CDR1 MNHEY and CDR2 SMNVEV (reference sequence). Trimming removed 9 bases from V and 7 bases from J, with 13 bases in between. The CDR3 loop is CASQGVGQPQHF. CDR3 bases: TGTGCCAGTCAGGGAGTAGGGCAGCCCCAGCATTTT.

This clonotype was detected ten times or more. The V call is TRBV20-1, the J call TRBJ2-5; 7 nucleotides match TRBD1. The CDR3 extends over 15 amino acids. V gave up 6 bases and J gave up 4 bases; unmatched junction bases: 14. The V gene's germline CDR1 is DFQATT and CDR2 SNEGSKA (reference sequence). The CDR3 loop is CSAVGPDRAGETQYF. The CDR3 DNA follows: TGCAGTGCCGTGGGACCAGACAGGGCGGGAGAGACCCAGTACTTC.

This clonotype has more than one count but fewer than ten. The rearrangement uses TRBV7-3 and TRBJ2-5; 9 nucleotides agree with TRBD2. The CDR3 runs 15 residues. CDR1 SGHTA and CDR2 FQGTGA come from the germline V gene. Unmatched junction bases numbered 2, after V lost 3 bases and J lost 0 bases. The DNA for the CDR3 is TGTGCCAGCAGCTTCAGCGGGGGGAACCAAGAGACCCAGTACTTC. It specifies CASSFSGGNQETQYF.

This clonotype showed up just a few times. The chain couples TRBV7-9 to TRBJ2-5; D gene uncertain. Trimming took 2 bases from V and 5 from J, leaving 6 bases between them. In germline, CDR1 is SEHNR, CDR2 FQNEAQ (reference sequence). The CDR3 has 12 amino acids. CDR3 sequence reads: CASSLRFETQYF. In DNA form, the CDR3 reads TGTGCCAGCAGCTTACGGTTTGAGACCCAGTACTTC.